This entry lists 32 T cell receptor beta chains sequenced from one sample in a study of blood T cell repertoires in COVID-19. Assay used: immunoSEQ multiplex PCR; TCRdb lists only in-frame clones, some missing. The data show 450,000 or so clones, about 91% seen once. Sequencing was done on a sample of peripheral blood. The source of these receptors is a woman between 40 and 50 years old with COVID-19, enrolled during active disease.

The chain is built from TRBV4-1 and TRBJ1-5, with TRBD1 as a possible D gene (5 bases). Deletions cut 6 bases from V and 6 bases from J, with 18 bases between. Germline loops: CDR1 MGHRA, CDR2 YSYEKL. This CDR3 has 15 residues. DNA of the CDR3: TGCGCCAGCAGTCCACAAACCGCAGGGTCTCAGCCCCAGCATTTT. Translation: CASSPQTAGSQPQHF.

This clone was picked up one time. V is TRBV28 and J is TRBJ1-6, with D tentatively TRBD1 (6 bases). CDR1 is MDHEN and CDR2 is SYDVKM in the germline V gene. Trimming left V 3 bases short and J 7 bases short, with 16 bases between. The CDR3 spans 16 residues. Here the CDR3 reads CASSLYRALKNSPLHF. CDR3 DNA sequence: TGTGCCAGCAGTTTGTACAGGGCCCTGAAAAATTCACCCCTCCACTTT.

This chain uses TRBV10-2 with TRBJ1-6, with TRBD1 identical over 7 bases. Germline assignment: CDR1 WSHSY and CDR2 SAAADI. The CDR3 covers 13 residues. With 6 bases clipped from V and 6 bases from J, the junction kept 2 bases outside the gene matches. Written as DNA, the CDR3 is TGCGCCAGCAGGGACAGGCCTAATTCACCCCTCCACTTT. Protein: CASRDRPNSPLHF.

The V call is TRBV28, the J call TRBJ2-2; TRBD2 is a possible D gene (5 bases). The V end was cut by 8 bases, the J end by 6 bases, with 16 bases between. The CDR3 runs to 14 residues. Germline-derived CDR1 and CDR2 are MDHEN and SYDVKM. The CDR3: CASRLRALPGELFF. The DNA of the CDR3 is TGTGCCAGCCGACTACGGGCACTTCCCGGGGAGCTGTTTTTT.

This chain uses TRBV20-1 with TRBJ1-1; unclear D gene. CDR3 length: 11 residues. Trimming left V 3 bases short and J 5 bases short, with 7 bases between. Germline CDR1 reads DFQATT; CDR2 reads SNEGSKA (reference sequence). CDR3 protein: CSAREDTEAFF. In DNA form, the CDR3 reads TGCAGTGCTAGGGAGGATACTGAAGCTTTCTTT.

This clone was detected once. The V gene is TRBV18, the J gene TRBJ2-2; the D gene is possibly TRBD1 (6 bases). Germline V CDR1 and CDR2: KGHSH, LQKENI. This CDR3 spans 17 amino acids. The V and J ends lost 3 bases and 0 bases respectively, with 14 bases between them. The CDR3, as DNA: TGTGCCAGCTCACCCCCCGTAGGGGGTCCGAACACCGGGGAGCTGTTTTTT. This encodes CASSPPVGGPNTGELFF.

The chain employs TRBV15 and TRBJ2-3; TRBD1 is a possible D gene (5 bases). The CDR3 sequence is 16 residues long. The V end lost 5 bases, the J end lost 0 bases, and 15 bases lay between the germline ends. Germline V CDR1 and CDR2: LNHNV, YYDKDF (reference sequence). This CDR3 is CATSGLQATSTDTQYF. The CDR3 DNA sequence: TGTGCCACCAGCGGGCTACAGGCTACGAGCACAGATACGCAGTATTTT. The entire variable domain, with the rest obtained from reference TRBV15 and TRBJ2-3, is as follows: DAMVIQNPRYQVTQFGKPVTLSCSQTLNHNVMYWYQQKSSQAPKLLFHYYDKDFNNEADTPDNFQSRRPNTSFCFLDIRSPGLGDTAMYLCATSGLQATSTDTQYFGPGTRLTVL.

The J gene is TRBJ2-5, the V gene TRBV27, with TRBD1 matching 7 bases. Per the germline V gene, CDR1 is MNHEY and CDR2 is SMNVEV (reference sequence). This CDR3 has 14 residues. J was trimmed by 2 bases and V by 3 bases; bases with no gene match: 3. The DNA of the CDR3 is TGTGCCAGCAGTTTCACAGGGGATCAAGAGACCCAGTACTTC. This gives the protein CASSFTGDQETQYF.

The rearrangement joins TRBV18 to TRBJ1-2; 7 bases match TRBD1. Looked up from germline, CDR1 is KGHSH and CDR2 is LQKENI. The CDR3 totals 16 residues. V was clipped by 2 bases and J by 4 bases; unmatched bases: 10. The CDR3 sequence is CASSPSQGIGGYGYTF. CDR3 coding DNA: TGTGCCAGCTCACCATCACAGGGGATAGGTGGCTATGGCTACACCTTC.

The genes are TRBV7-9 and TRBJ2-3; the D gene is possibly TRBD2 (7 bases). V was shortened by 1 base and J by 9 bases, with 14 bases between the two germline ends. The CDR3 loop spans 14 amino acids. Germline CDR1 is SEHNR and CDR2 is FQNEAQ (reference sequence). The CDR3 DNA follows: TGTGCCAGCAGCTTAGGGGGGGGCACAGTAACGCAGTATTTT. This translates into CASSLGGGTVTQYF.

This clone turned up a few times. The chain links TRBV6-1 to TRBJ1-6; a possible D gene is TRBD1 (5 bases). The CDR3 contains 16 residues. Trimming shortened V by 0 bases and J by 7 bases, and 13 bases separated the two germline ends. Germline V gene data show CDR1 as MNHNS and CDR2 as SASEGT. The CDR3 protein is CASSEAGGRVNSPLHF. In DNA, the CDR3 is TGTGCCAGCAGTGAAGCGGGCGGCAGGGTGAATTCACCCCTCCACTTT.

In its sample, this clone was seen once. The V call is TRBV2, the J call TRBJ2-2; tentatively, D is TRBD2 (6 bases). The CDR3 is 15 residues long. Germline values: CDR1 SNHLY, CDR2 FYNNEI. Trimming pared 5 bases from V and 1 base from J, leaving 11 bases between. The CDR3: CASSSDGGNTGELFF. The CDR3 nucleotides are TGTGCCAGCAGTTCCGACGGGGGGAACACCGGGGAGCTGTTTTTT.

The chain uses TRBV10-3 and TRBJ1-4, with D possibly matching TRBD1 (6 bases). V was pared by 10 bases and J by 4 bases, with 10 bases between. CDR1 is ENHRY and CDR2 is SYGVKD in the germline V gene. The CDR3 length is 12 residues. CDR3 DNA sequence: TGTGCCACAGGACAGAGTAATGAAAAACTGTTTTTT. It is translated as CATGQSNEKLFF.

The chain combines TRBV5-1 with TRBJ1-1; a weak D match, TRBD1 (5 bases). Germline CDR1 is SGHRS and CDR2 is YFSETQ. The CDR3 is 15 amino acids. V lost 3 bases and J lost 4, with 16 bases in between. CDR3 sequence: CASSWDGPGGTEAFF. Here the CDR3 DNA reads TGCGCCAGCAGCTGGGACGGTCCCGGGGGCACTGAAGCTTTCTTT.

CDR3 amino acids: CASSLAGGPQETQYF. Written as DNA, the CDR3 is TGTGCCAGCAGCTTGGCGGGGGGGCCGCAGGAGACCCAGTACTTC. J is TRBJ2-5 and V is TRBV13; 9 bases line up with TRBD2. With 3 bases clipped from V and 5 bases from J, the junction kept 7 bases outside the gene matches. The CDR3 has 15 residues. Germline CDR1 is PRHDT and CDR2 is FYEKMQ (reference sequence). Full variable domain (remainder filled in from reference TRBV13 and TRBJ2-5): AAGVIQSPRHLIKEKRETATLKCYPIPRHDTVYWYQQGPGQDPQFLISFYEKMQSDKGSIPDRFSAQQFSDYHSELNMSSLELGDSALYFCASSLAGGPQETQYFGPGTRLLVL.

DNA for the CDR3: TGCGCCAGCAGCTTGGACAGGGGGGACACAGATACGCAGTATTTT. Amino acid sequence: CASSLDRGDTDTQYF. The rearrangement joins TRBV5-1 to TRBJ2-3, with 8 bases aligning to TRBD1. After removal of 0 bases from V and 2 bases from J, the junction contained 2 bases not matched to a gene. Germline CDR1 reads SGHRS; CDR2 reads YFSETQ. This CDR3 is built from 15 residues.

The table lists this clone with a count of one. The genes are TRBV28 and TRBJ1-5; 7 nucleotides agree with TRBD1. Germline V CDR1 and CDR2: MDHEN, SYDVKM. This CDR3 region has 13 residues. Trimming removed 6 bases from V and 10 bases from J; junction bases left unmatched: 9. The CDR3 protein is CASSGTAGPPQHF. Here the CDR3 DNA reads TGTGCCAGCAGCGGGACAGCCGGCCCTCCCCAGCATTTT.

The chain uses TRBV5-5 and TRBJ2-2, with D maybe TRBD1 (5 bases). V lost 4 bases and J 5 bases, leaving 18 bases between the germline ends. This CDR3 is 16 amino acids long. Germline loops: CDR1 SGHKS, CDR2 YYEKEE (reference sequence). CDR3 DNA: TGTGCCAGCAGCCCCCAGGGTATAGGGGCGACCGGGGAGCTGTTTTTT. This sequence encodes CASSPQGIGATGELFF.

This clone appeared once. This chain joins TRBV11-3 and TRBJ2-3; no clear D gene. Looked up from germline, CDR1 is SGHNT and CDR2 is YENEEA. Between the trimmed V and J ends, which lost 9 bases and 8 bases, there was a span of 6 bases. CDR3 length equals 9 residues. This CDR3 is CASWATQYF. The CDR3 coding sequence is TGTGCCAGTTGGGCTACGCAGTATTTT.

The rearrangement joins TRBV3-1 (or the pseudogene TRBV3-2) to TRBJ1-1; D uncertain. The germline CDR1 and CDR2 sequences are LGHDT and YNNKEL (reference sequence). V dropped 8 bases and J dropped 1 base, with 8 bases sitting between them. This CDR3 contains 12 residues. CDR3: CASASANTEAFF. The CDR3, as DNA: TGTGCCAGCGCGAGCGCGAACACTGAAGCTTTCTTT.

This clone was found once. The CDR3, as DNA: TGTGCCAGCAGTTTATCTGGGACAGGCGGAAACATTCAGTACTTC. Translation gives CASSLSGTGGNIQYF. The rearrangement joins TRBV28 to TRBJ2-4, with 8 bases lining up with TRBD1. CDR1 is MDHEN and CDR2 is SYDVKM in the germline V gene. V lost 1 base, J lost 6 bases, and 5 bases stayed unmatched. There are 15 residues in the CDR3. The whole variable domain, filled in from reference TRBV28 and TRBJ2-4, reads DVKVTQSSRYLVKRTGEKVFLECVQDMDHENMFWYRQDPGLGLRLIYFSYDVKMKEKGDIPEGYSVSREKKERFSLILESASTNQTSMYLCASSLSGTGGNIQYFGAGTRLSVL.

The chain combines TRBV6-4 with TRBJ1-1, with D possibly matching TRBD1 (6 bases). Germline V gene lookup returns CDR1 MRHNA and CDR2 SNTAGT. V was pared by 7 bases and J by 7 bases, with 10 bases between. The CDR3 sequence is 11 residues long. The chain's CDR3 is CASIRTVEAFF. CDR3 DNA sequence: TGTGCCAGCATTCGGACAGTTGAAGCTTTCTTT.

This rearrangement joins TRBV27 to TRBJ1-2, with D hard to call. Germline V gene lookup returns CDR1 MNHEY and CDR2 SMNVEV (reference sequence). This CDR3 contains 15 residues. V dropped 4 bases and J dropped 3 bases, with 15 bases sitting between them. CDR3 in DNA: TGTGCCAGCAGTTCCAGACCGGAGTCGGACTATGGCTACACCTTC. Encoded protein: CASSSRPESDYGYTF.

CDR3 sequence (DNA): TGTGCCAGCAGCTCCACAGGGGGGCATCAGCCCCAGCATTTT. Residues: CASSSTGGHQPQHF. The gene calls are TRBV7-2 and TRBJ1-5, with 8 bases lining up with TRBD1. This CDR3 has 14 amino acids. The germline CDR1 and CDR2 sequences are SGHTA and FQGNSA. V gave up 4 bases and J gave up 5 bases; unmatched junction bases: 4. The full variable domain, with the rest looked up from reference TRBV7-2 and TRBJ1-5, is GAGVSQSPSNKVTEKGKDVELRCDPISGHTALYWYRQSLGQGLEFLIYFQGNSAPDKSGLPSDRFSAERTGGSVSTLTIQRTQQEDSAVYLCASSSTGGHQPQHFGDGTRLSIL.

The table lists this clone with a few counts. Relative to the germline gene, one junction end is altered; a read error may explain this. The V call is TRBV30, the J call TRBJ2-7; the D gene is possibly TRBD2 (6 bases). Per the germline V gene, CDR1 is GTSNPN and CDR2 is SVGIG (reference sequence). The CDR3 totals 15 residues. The CDR3 sequence: CAWSRKGGRSFEQYF. Here the CDR3 DNA reads TGTGCCTGGAGTCGCAAGGGAGGAAGATCCTTCGAGCAGTACTTC.

The chain is built from TRBV23-1 and TRBJ1-5, with 8 bases that match TRBD1. TRBV23-1 is identified as an open reading frame with a role that is uncertain. The CDR3 contains 17 residues. Losses at the gene ends were 0 bases for V and 2 bases for J; bases not matched to a gene: 6. Here the CDR3 reads CASSQSPRTGCNQPQHF. The CDR3 coding sequence is TGCGCCAGCAGTCAATCGCCCCGGACAGGGTGCAATCAGCCCCAGCATTTT.

The J gene is TRBJ2-1, the V gene TRBV7-9, with 7 bases aligning to TRBD1. The CDR3 has 15 amino acids. J was trimmed by 2 bases and V by 5 bases; bases with no gene match: 6. In germline, CDR1 is SEHNR, CDR2 FQNEAQ (reference sequence). The CDR3 sequence: CASSIPGQTYNEQFF. The CDR3 DNA sequence: TGTGCCAGCAGCATACCGGGACAGACCTACAATGAGCAGTTCTTC.

This sequence joins TRBV29-1 and TRBJ2-1, with a possible D match to TRBD2 (6 bases). Germline assignment: CDR1 SQVTM and CDR2 ANQGSEA. V was pared by 3 bases and J by 1 base, with 13 bases between. The CDR3 contains 15 residues. In nucleotides, the CDR3 is TGCAGCGTTGAGTTGTTAGCGGATTCCTACAATGAGCAGTTCTTC. This encodes CSVELLADSYNEQFF.

The sample holds one count of this clone. The J gene is TRBJ1-2, the V gene TRBV7-2; TRBD1 matches at 7 bases. V dropped 3 bases and J dropped 0; count of bases not matched to a gene: 4. The CDR3 contains 15 residues. The germline gives CDR1 SGHTA, CDR2 FQGNSA. Here the CDR3 DNA reads TGTGCCAGCAGCTTCGGGACAGCAGCTAACTATGGCTACACCTTC. Protein product: CASSFGTAANYGYTF.

The chain carries TRBV9 and TRBJ2-7; D uncertain. Per the germline V gene, CDR1 is SGDLS and CDR2 is YYNGEE. V lost 0 bases, J lost 2 bases, and 15 bases lay in between. This CDR3 is 16 amino acids long. The CDR3 sequence: CASSVANSGGAYEQYF. The CDR3 DNA reads TGTGCCAGCAGCGTAGCTAATTCTGGCGGAGCCTACGAGCAGTACTTC.

This chain uses TRBV6-2 or TRBV6-3 with TRBJ1-1; TRBD1 is a possible D gene (5 bases). Trimming pared 2 bases from V and 0 bases from J, leaving 10 bases between. The CDR3 covers 15 residues. Germline lookup yields CDR1 MNHEY and CDR2 SVGEGT. The CDR3 coding sequence is TGTGCCAGCAGTTACCCCGACAGACTGAACACTGAAGCTTTCTTT. Encoded protein: CASSYPDRLNTEAFF.

The rearrangement uses TRBV7-2 and TRBJ2-1, with D maybe TRBD2 (5 bases). The germline V and J ends were trimmed by 5 bases and 0 bases, with 11 bases remaining between them. This CDR3 has 15 residues. The germline V gene has CDR1 SGHTA and CDR2 FQGNSA. The CDR3 coding sequence is TGTGCCAGCAGCCCCGGGGTGAGCTCCTACAATGAGCAGTTCTTC. This gives the protein CASSPGVSSYNEQFF.